This T cell receptor beta chain derives from a study of identifying expanded T cells in peripheral blood (dated by TCRdb to about 2019). With regard to the full study: Separate aliquots of the same genomic DNA pool were sequenced to produce technical replicates, and four replicates were compared in pairs.

The research as a whole found: In all healthy donors, the variance in clone template counts between samples taken roughly two weeks apart rose significantly as total template count increased. The binomial model flagged around 1.1 differentially abundant clones between technical replicates, compared with 15 to 17 over about two weeks and 19 to 20 over roughly 4 weeks. The authors expected that over much longer intervals, such as months to years, biological variance in healthy repertoires might increase even further. The beta-binomial model significantly reduced the number of clones called differentially abundant and the false-positive rate across all healthy-donor time intervals.

No immune events, such as infections, were documented for the healthy donors during the collection period. Healthy-donor blood repertoires served as a training cohort to calibrate time-dependent variance in a beta-binomial model of T-cell clone differential abundance. The training cohort comprised about ten healthy donors, 3 female and 7 male. The donors were between roughly 25 and 70 years old, with an average age of roughly 40 years. Whole blood from each healthy donor was obtained from a commercial supplier and was collected at three time points two to three weeks apart. For immunosequencing, genomic DNA was extracted from whole blood that had not been sorted. V and J lose 3 bases and 0 bases, and a span of 9 bases separates them. The CDR3 covers 14 residues, taking in both the cysteine and the phenylalanine. The only DNA kept is the CDR3, 42 bases in frame from the first base. CDR1 and CDR2 were assigned from the germline V gene (reference sequence) as SEHNR and FQNEAQ.

The immunoSEQ Assay, which relies on bias-controlled multiplex PCR amplification of genomic DNA, was used to profile TCRbeta CDR3 regions. Processing in the source paper ran as follows. To quantify the absolute abundance of each unique TCRbeta CDR3 region, the sequences were collapsed and filtered. Differential abundance was tested with a binomial (Fisher-equivalent) model and with a beta-binomial model adding time-dependent variance fitted from healthy donors. Clones with fewer than 5 combined templates were removed, and a clone was called differentially abundant if the clone's Benjamini-Hochberg FDR was below 0.01. The form v = (b*log(k)+a)^2 was used to model beta-binomial variance as a function of total template count across the two samples. The table was pulled from immuneACCESS by TCRdb, which kept in-frame rearrangements only. Such tables lose some clones; where checked, under half of the loss comes from unresolved V genes, and the rest has no known cause. That table gives V, J and clone size, and the DNA gave D and trimming. A total of approximately 130,000 clones appear in this sample, 80% to 90% of them only once. The ten largest clonotypes hold roughly 7.9% of the sample.

A note on this clone: No cognate antigen has been identified for it. Base quality data are lacking; no much larger clone is found one base away.

Sequencing was performed on blood. The chain joins TRBV7-9 to TRBJ2-7, with the D gene not clear enough to name. This clonotype originated in a person aged 18 to 69 in good health. The bases read TGTGCCAGCAGCTTCACTGGTATCTCCTACGAGCAGTACTTC. Its amino acids are CASSFTGISYEQYF.